This T cell receptor (beta chain) was recorded in a study of T cells after yellow fever vaccination. One entry per CDR3 protein, called by TCRdb with MiXCR from the 5' RACE reads. This sample has a few hundred thousand distinct CDR3 sequences, with around 17% found just once. This sequence originates from a man aged 18 to 30 who received the YFV17D yellow fever vaccine. This sample comprised PBMCs, obtained less than 6 days after the first yellow fever vaccination.

CDR3 in DNA: TGTGCCAGCAGCCGACAGGGGGCGAACACTGAAGCTTTCTTT. It is translated as CASSRQGANTEAFF. V gene TRBV5-5 combines with J gene TRBJ1-1; 10 nucleotides align to TRBD1. This CDR3 contains 14 residues. The germline gives CDR1 SGHKS, CDR2 YYEKEE (reference sequence). V lost 4 bases to trimming and J lost 1 base; unmatched junction nucleotides: 1. The full variable domain, in which reference TRBV5-5 and TRBJ1-1 provide the parts outside the CDR3, is DAGVTQSPTHLIKTRGQQVTLRCSPISGHKSVSWYQQVLGQGPQFIFQYYEKEERGRGNFPDRFSARQFPNYSSELNVNALLLGDSALYLCASSRQGANTEAFFGQGTRLTVV.